This is a list of T cell receptor beta chains from one sample in a study of T cells in Graves' hyperthyroidism and ophthalmopathy. TCRdb recomputed calls from the multiplex PCR reads with MiXCR, one row per CDR3 protein. The sample consists of 450,000 to 650,000 distinct CDR3 sequences, approximately 17% of them appearing once. Sequencing used blood. The receptors derive from a woman in her late teens or twenties with Graves' ophthalmopathy. Each CDR3 is given with its conserved first and last residue. The order of the fields is V gene, J gene, CDR3 protein.

V gene: TRBV19; J gene: TRBJ2-2; CDR3 protein: CASSIGEFAGPGELFF
V gene: TRBV20-1; J gene: TRBJ2-7; CDR3 protein: CSARGRRGVEQYF
V gene: TRBV7-9; J gene: TRBJ2-3; CDR3 protein: CASSVVGRDTQYF
V gene: TRBV19; J gene: TRBJ1-1; CDR3 protein: CASRLAGTEEAFF
V gene: TRBV30; J gene: TRBJ1-2; CDR3 protein: CAWSGSLAQFSYNYGYTF
V gene: TRBV6-5; J gene: TRBJ2-2; CDR3 protein: CASSLQGAGELFF
V gene: TRBV27; J gene: TRBJ2-7; CDR3 protein: CASSTGTSGRTFSYEQYF
V gene: TRBV11-2; J gene: TRBJ2-7; CDR3 protein: CASSLDAANYEQYF
V gene: TRBV5-5; J gene: TRBJ2-3; CDR3 protein: CASSFGGTGTDTQYF
V gene: TRBV3-1; J gene: TRBJ2-1; CDR3 protein: CASSQFSGVADEQFF
V gene: TRBV15; J gene: TRBJ2-4; CDR3 protein: CATSRKRGVGQNIQYF
V gene: TRBV6-1; J gene: TRBJ2-7; CDR3 protein: CASSWDRAGEQYF
V gene: TRBV27; J gene: TRBJ2-1; CDR3 protein: CASSFGGNNEQFF
V gene: TRBV4-2; J gene: TRBJ1-4; CDR3 protein: CASSQDEAATNEKLFF
V gene: TRBV9; J gene: TRBJ2-1; CDR3 protein: CASSVEGTNYNEQFF
V gene: TRBV6-5; J gene: TRBJ1-6; CDR3 protein: CASSSLPNNSPLHF
V gene: TRBV19; J gene: TRBJ1-1; CDR3 protein: CASSKEVGGPNTEAFF
V gene: TRBV6-1; J gene: TRBJ2-2; CDR3 protein: CASSETSGDGTGELFF
V gene: TRBV5-1; J gene: TRBJ2-1; CDR3 protein: CASSRGQNLDNEQFF
V gene: TRBV30; J gene: TRBJ1-2; CDR3 protein: CAWTGTTSNYGYTF
V gene: TRBV27; J gene: TRBJ2-1; CDR3 protein: CASSLAPYNEQFF
V gene: TRBV7-8; J gene: TRBJ2-1; CDR3 protein: CASSLDWWGEQFF
V gene: TRBV20-1; J gene: TRBJ2-2; CDR3 protein: CSALAGGANTGELFF
V gene: TRBV3-2; J gene: TRBJ2-7; CDR3 protein: CASSPSTGVSYEQYF
V gene: TRBV20-1; J gene: TRBJ2-5; CDR3 protein: CSADQRQETQYF
V gene: TRBV11-2; J gene: TRBJ1-2; CDR3 protein: CASSSDGGYTF
V gene: TRBV20-1; J gene: TRBJ1-2; CDR3 protein: CSARRDIYGYTF
V gene: TRBV20-1; J gene: TRBJ1-1; CDR3 protein: CSAGDPGSTLEAFF
V gene: TRBV4-1; J gene: TRBJ2-3; CDR3 protein: CASSQEGDTQYF
V gene: TRBV9; J gene: TRBJ2-3; CDR3 protein: CASSEMGEWGADTQYF
V gene: TRBV30; J gene: TRBJ2-3; CDR3 protein: CAWRVSGTSVRDTQYF
V gene: TRBV11-1; J gene: TRBJ1-1; CDR3 protein: CASSTHGTVNTEAFF
V gene: TRBV29-1; J gene: TRBJ2-2; CDR3 protein: CSVFIGELFF
V gene: TRBV2; J gene: TRBJ2-7; CDR3 protein: CASSVRLPYYEQYF
V gene: TRBV10-3; J gene: TRBJ1-2; CDR3 protein: CAIADRGNDYTF
V gene: TRBV30; J gene: TRBJ2-1; CDR3 protein: CAWEAALQSSYNEQFF
V gene: TRBV6-9; J gene: TRBJ2-7; CDR3 protein: CASSYSGLNQNYSYEQYF
V gene: TRBV6-1; J gene: TRBJ1-4; CDR3 protein: CASSYGRGEKLFF
V gene: TRBV7-2; J gene: TRBJ2-7; CDR3 protein: CASSRFQGAVYEQYF
V gene: TRBV6-1; J gene: TRBJ2-1; CDR3 protein: CASRVEGLAGGYNEQFF
V gene: TRBV11-2; J gene: TRBJ2-1; CDR3 protein: CASSFDLADVNYNEQFF
V gene: TRBV6-5; J gene: TRBJ1-2; CDR3 protein: CASSYSVGSNYGYTF
V gene: TRBV12-3/TRBV12-4; J gene: TRBJ2-5; CDR3 protein: CASRRGLETQYF
V gene: TRBV9; J gene: TRBJ1-6; CDR3 protein: CASSGGAPDSPLHF
V gene: TRBV5-1; J gene: TRBJ1-1; CDR3 protein: CASSLLPENTEAFF
V gene: TRBV12-3/TRBV12-4; J gene: TRBJ1-2; CDR3 protein: CASSYRQSYGYTF
V gene: TRBV2; J gene: TRBJ2-7; CDR3 protein: CASSEAAGTASYEQYF
V gene: TRBV7-9; J gene: TRBJ2-1; CDR3 protein: CASSLDGEHNEQFF
V gene: TRBV20-1; J gene: TRBJ2-5; CDR3 protein: CSARDGAPQETQYF
V gene: TRBV7-9; J gene: TRBJ2-1; CDR3 protein: CASSLVTRINEQFF
V gene: TRBV28; J gene: TRBJ1-2; CDR3 protein: CASSLYELHNYGYTF
V gene: TRBV2; J gene: TRBJ1-1; CDR3 protein: CASSDRDRENTEAFF